A single sample is the source of the 22 T cell receptor beta chains below, sequenced in a study of CD8+ T cells in alopecia areata. Stated treatment: oral pan-JAK inhibitor, 5-10 mg twice daily. Following RNA extraction, reverse transcription yielded cDNA that acted as the sequencing template. Some clones are missing from TCRdb's copy, which holds only in-frame ones; the method was immunoSEQ multiplex PCR. The sample records under 150,000 clones, 50% to 55% being singletons. The material sequenced was CD4+ T cells sorted from blood, taken at week 4, from a patient treated with tofacitinib. The receptors were gathered from a human donor with alopecia areata.

This clone was seen more than once but under ten times. This sequence joins TRBV29-1 and TRBJ2-3; the D is unclear. Per the germline V gene, CDR1 is SQVTM and CDR2 is ANQGSEA. The CDR3 totals 14 residues. The V end lost 8 bases, the J end lost 4 bases, and 19 bases lay between the germline ends. Written as DNA, the CDR3 is TGCAGCCTACTCCCAAGAGGTTATCCAGATACGCAGTATTTT. Translating gives CSLLPRGYPDTQYF.

The rearrangement links TRBV10-1 to TRBJ1-5, with TRBD1 identical over 9 bases. This CDR3 is 13 amino acids long. V shed 5 bases and J 7 bases; nucleotides not matched to a gene: 3. Germline V gives CDR1 WNHNN, CDR2 SYGVQD (reference sequence). The CDR3 bases are TGCGCCAGCAGTATGGACAGGGGACAGCCCCAGCATTTT. Amino acid sequence: CASSMDRGQPQHF.

J is TRBJ2-7 and V is TRBV30; D possibly corresponds to TRBD1 (5 bases). V was pared by 0 bases and J by 9 bases, with 15 bases between. Germline values: CDR1 GTSNPN, CDR2 SVGIG (reference sequence). This CDR3 has 13 residues. The CDR3 bases are TGTGCCTGGAGTGTACGAGACAGCTCTCTGCAGTACTTC. Translation: CAWSVRDSSLQYF.

The rearrangement links TRBV30 to TRBJ1-1; TRBD1 is a possible D gene (5 bases). This CDR3 comprises 16 residues. V was trimmed by 0 bases and J by 5 bases, leaving 19 bases between them. CDR1 GTSNPN and CDR2 SVGIG come from the germline V gene (reference sequence). The DNA for the CDR3 is TGTGCCTGGAGTGTATTGGGGATACGAGGGGATACTGAAGCTTTCTTT. Residues: CAWSVLGIRGDTEAFF.

The chain is built from TRBV29-1 and TRBJ2-5; possibly TRBD1 or TRBD2 for D (5 bases each). CDR1 SQVTM and CDR2 ANQGSEA come from the germline V gene. This CDR3 comprises 14 residues. V shed 7 bases and J shed 7 bases, with 22 bases lying between them. The CDR3 here is CSGRDGAVFGTQYF. For the CDR3, the DNA is TGCAGCGGTCGGGACGGGGCCGTGTTCGGGACCCAGTACTTC.

The chain recombines TRBV30 with TRBJ2-1; possible D gene TRBD2, 5 bases. The V end was cut by 5 bases, the J end by 0 bases, with 11 bases between. This CDR3 region has 14 residues. The germline CDR1 and CDR2 sequences are GTSNPN and SVGIG (reference sequence). CDR3 protein: CAWVDLISYNEQFF. For the CDR3, the DNA is TGTGCCTGGGTGGACTTGATCTCCTACAATGAGCAGTTCTTC.

This chain uses TRBV9 with TRBJ1-2; possible D gene TRBD1, 5 bases. CDR1 and CDR2 (germline): SGDLS, YYNGEE. The CDR3 extends over 14 amino acids. The ends were cut back, 4 bases at V and 6 bases at J, with 16 bases in the middle. Here the CDR3 reads CASSQESTADGYTF. The CDR3 DNA follows: TGTGCCAGCAGCCAAGAATCGACAGCCGATGGCTACACCTTC.

This clone was counted between two and nine times. J is TRBJ2-1 and V is TRBV14; TRBD2 is a possible D gene (5 bases). The CDR3 runs to 14 residues. Germline V CDR1 and CDR2: SGHDN, FVKESK. Trimming took off 1 base at V and 9 bases at J, with 13 bases between the two ends. Written as DNA, the CDR3 is TGTGCCAGCAGCCAAGTGACGGTTGGAGGTGAGCAGTTCTTC. Its translation is CASSQVTVGGEQFF. Full variable domain (missing parts from reference TRBV14 and TRBJ2-1): EAGVTQFPSHSVIEKGQTVTLRCDPISGHDNLYWYRRVMGKEIKFLLHFVKESKQDESGMPNNRFLAERTGGTYSTLKVQPAELEDSGVYFCASSQVTVGGEQFFGPGTRLTVL.

This clone was found a few times. V and J are TRBV4-2 and TRBJ1-6; 9 bases line up with TRBD1. The germline gives CDR1 LGHNA, CDR2 YNFKEQ. Trimming cost V 5 bases and J 6 bases; bases outside gene matches: 8. There are 16 residues in the CDR3. The CDR3 sequence: CASSSTGTGPNSPLHF. DNA of the CDR3: TGTGCCAGCAGCTCCACCGGGACAGGGCCTAATTCACCCCTCCACTTT.

This rearrangement joins TRBV29-1 to TRBJ2-2; a weak D match, TRBD1 (5 bases). This CDR3 contains 14 residues. Deletions cut 6 bases from V and 3 bases from J, with 14 bases between. The germline V gene encodes CDR1 SQVTM and CDR2 ANQGSEA. The CDR3 here is CSVGWGSYTGELFF. The CDR3 nucleotides read TGCAGCGTCGGATGGGGCAGCTACACCGGGGAGCTGTTTTTT.

This chain connects TRBV5-6 to TRBJ2-3; 8 bases line up with TRBD2. This CDR3 spans 18 amino acids. Trimming removed 3 bases from V and 2 bases from J; junction bases left unmatched: 14. Germline V lookup: CDR1 SGHDT, CDR2 YYEEEE. The CDR3 bases are TGTGCCAGCAGCTCACGGACCCCTAAGCGGGGGAACACAGATACGCAGTATTTT. Its protein is CASSSRTPKRGNTDTQYF.

The chain has TRBV13 and TRBJ1-6; D gene ambiguous. Germline lookup yields CDR1 PRHDT and CDR2 FYEKMQ (reference sequence). This CDR3 region has 12 residues. V was shortened by 1 base and J by 6 bases, with 1 base between the two germline ends. The chain's CDR3 is CASSLANSPLHF. The CDR3, as DNA: TGTGCCAGCAGCTTAGCTAATTCACCCCTCCACTTT. The whole variable domain, remainder taken from reference TRBV13 and TRBJ1-6, is AAGVIQSPRHLIKEKRETATLKCYPIPRHDTVYWYQQGPGQDPQFLISFYEKMQSDKGSIPDRFSAQQFSDYHSELNMSSLELGDSALYFCASSLANSPLHFGNGTRLTVT.

V gene TRBV30 combines with J gene TRBJ2-1, with D possibly matching TRBD2 (6 bases). The CDR3 has 12 amino acids. Germline V gene data show CDR1 as GTSNPN and CDR2 as SVGIG (reference sequence). V lost 4 bases to trimming and J lost 12 bases, with 16 bases between them. The CDR3: CAWMKGYSGQFF. The CDR3 nucleotides read TGTGCCTGGATGAAAGGCTATAGCGGGCAGTTCTTC.

CDR3 DNA sequence: TGTGCCAGCACCCCACCCGGGCGGGCTAGCACAGATACGCAGTATTTT. Translation: CASTPPGRASTDTQYF. The V call is TRBV7-9, the J call TRBJ2-3, with a weak D call TRBD2 (5 bases). The ends were cut back, 7 bases at V and 0 bases at J, with 17 bases in the middle. The CDR3 totals 16 residues. Germline CDR1 is SEHNR and CDR2 is FQNEAQ (reference sequence).

There are a few counts of this clone. In DNA, the CDR3 is TGCGCCAGCAGCCCGGACGGGGCTGTAGGGATTTCACCCCTCCACTTT. It yields the protein CASSPDGAVGISPLHF. The chain is built from TRBV5-1 and TRBJ1-6; tentative D call: TRBD1 (5 bases). Trimming shortened V by 4 bases and J by 9 bases, and 20 bases separated the two germline ends. Looked up from germline, CDR1 is SGHRS and CDR2 is YFSETQ. This CDR3 is 16 amino acids long.

This clone was seen a handful of times. The chain links TRBV6-1 to TRBJ1-2, with 9 bases that match TRBD1. The CDR3 is made up of 13 amino acids. Germline V gene lookup returns CDR1 MNHNS and CDR2 SASEGT. V lost 11 bases and J lost 4; bases outside the gene matches: 8. CDR3 residues: CAGRTGVGYGYTF. CDR3 bases: TGTGCCGGACGGACAGGGGTTGGCTATGGCTACACCTTC.

A single count supports this clone. The chain combines TRBV29-1 with TRBJ1-1; tentatively, D is TRBD1 (5 bases). V dropped 8 bases and J dropped 3 bases, with 10 bases sitting between them. The germline CDR1 and CDR2 sequences are SQVTM and ANQGSEA. This CDR3 contains 11 residues. For the CDR3, the DNA is TGCAGCCCCGCGGGGGACACTGAAGCTTTCTTT. This codes for CSPAGDTEAFF. Variable domain in full (rest from reference TRBV29-1 and TRBJ1-1): SAVISQKPSRDICQRGTSLTIQCQVDSQVTMMFWYRQQPGQSLTLIATANQGSEATYESGFVIDKFPISRPNLTFSTLTVSNMSPEDSSIYLCSPAGDTEAFFGQGTRLTVV.

Only one count was recorded for this clone. The same CDR3 arises from other DNA sequences in this sample as well. The J gene is TRBJ1-2, the V gene TRBV5-1; D unclear. Germline V gene sequence: CDR1 SGHRS, CDR2 YFSETQ. This CDR3 contains 12 residues. Trimming shortened V by 0 bases and J by 6 bases, and 6 bases separated the two germline ends. The CDR3 spells CASSLDGDGYTF. CDR3 nucleotides: TGCGCCAGCAGCTTGGATGGGGATGGCTACACCTTC.

This clone was detected only a few times. The chain recombines TRBV29-1 with TRBJ2-4; D not certain. With 7 bases removed from V and 0 bases from J, the gap between germline ends came to 13 bases. Germline CDR1 and CDR2: SQVTM and ANQGSEA. The CDR3 loop spans 14 amino acids. The CDR3 is CSAKDRRAKNIQYF. The CDR3, as DNA: TGCAGCGCTAAGGACCGTCGAGCCAAAAACATTCAGTACTTC.

The V call is TRBV30, the J call TRBJ2-1; TRBD2 agrees at 7 bases. Germline assignment: CDR1 GTSNPN and CDR2 SVGIG (reference sequence). V was clipped by 2 bases and J by 6 bases; unmatched bases: 4. The CDR3 extends over 13 amino acids. The CDR3 here is CAWSNRLANEQFF. The CDR3 region has the DNA TGTGCCTGGAGTAACCGACTAGCCAATGAGCAGTTCTTC.

CDR3 sequence reads: CASSQEGDEQYF. The CDR3 DNA follows: TGTGCCAGCAGCCAAGAAGGTGACGAGCAGTACTTC. This chain links TRBV4-2 with TRBJ2-7; D uncertain. Trimming removed 0 bases from V and 5 bases from J, with 5 bases in between. The germline CDR1 and CDR2 sequences are LGHNA and YNFKEQ. The CDR3 is made up of 12 amino acids.

The chain combines TRBV7-2 with TRBJ2-7, with a weak D call TRBD2 (6 bases). Germline V gives CDR1 SGHTA, CDR2 FQGNSA. This CDR3 comprises 13 residues. With 5 bases removed from V and 7 bases from J, the gap between germline ends came to 15 bases. Here the CDR3 reads CASSQGLSTEQYF. Here the CDR3 DNA reads TGTGCCAGCAGCCAGGGACTTTCAACGGAGCAGTACTTC.